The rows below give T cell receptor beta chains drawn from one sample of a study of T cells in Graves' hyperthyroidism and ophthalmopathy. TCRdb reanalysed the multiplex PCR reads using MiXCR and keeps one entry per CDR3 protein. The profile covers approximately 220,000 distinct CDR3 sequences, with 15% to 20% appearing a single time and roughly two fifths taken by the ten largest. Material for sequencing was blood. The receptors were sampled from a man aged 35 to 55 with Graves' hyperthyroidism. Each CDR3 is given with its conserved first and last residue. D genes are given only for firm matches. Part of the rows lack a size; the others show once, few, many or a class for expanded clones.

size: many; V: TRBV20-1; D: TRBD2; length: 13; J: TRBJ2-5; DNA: TGCAGTGCTAGAGTGACTAGCGGAGAGACCCAGTACTTC; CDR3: CSARVTSGETQYF
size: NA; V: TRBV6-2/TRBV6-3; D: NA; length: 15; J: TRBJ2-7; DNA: TGTGCCAGCAGTTTCCGCGGGAACAGTGTTTACGAGCAGTACTTC; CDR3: CASSFRGNSVYEQYF
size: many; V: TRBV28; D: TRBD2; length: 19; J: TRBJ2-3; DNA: TGTGCCAGCAGTCAGCCCCCCCTCGTAGCGGGGGAGTTTACAGATACGCAGTATTTT; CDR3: CASSQPPLVAGEFTDTQYF
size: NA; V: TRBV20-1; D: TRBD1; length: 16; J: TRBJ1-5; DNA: TGCAGTGCTAGGGAGGAGGGACAGGGGAGCGATCAGCCCCAGCATTTT; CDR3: CSAREEGQGSDQPQHF
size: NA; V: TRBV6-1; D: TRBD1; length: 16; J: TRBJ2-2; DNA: TGTGCCAGCGGTGAATGGAACAGGGGGCTGGGCGGGGAGCTGTTTTTT; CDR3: CASGEWNRGLGGELFF
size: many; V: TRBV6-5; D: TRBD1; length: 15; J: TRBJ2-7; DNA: TGTGCCAGCAGTTACTCTGGGACAGGGGTGGGGGAGCAGTACTTC; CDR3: CASSYSGTGVGEQYF
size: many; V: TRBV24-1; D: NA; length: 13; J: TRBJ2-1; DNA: TGTGCCACCAGTGGCGCAGGGCACAATGAGCAGTTCTTC; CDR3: CATSGAGHNEQFF
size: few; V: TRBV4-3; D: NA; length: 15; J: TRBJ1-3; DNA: TGCGCCAGCAGCCCCCAAGGCGGGGCAGGAAACACCATATATTTT; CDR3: CASSPQGGAGNTIYF
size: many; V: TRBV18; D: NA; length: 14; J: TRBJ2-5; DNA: TGTGCCAGCTCACCACCGGTACTGCAAGAGACCCAGTACTTC; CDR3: CASSPPVLQETQYF
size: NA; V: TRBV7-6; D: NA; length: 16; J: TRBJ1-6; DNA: TGTGCCAGCAGCTTCTCGAACCGGGGAGATATTTCATCCCTCCACTTT; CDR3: CASSFSNRGDISSLHF
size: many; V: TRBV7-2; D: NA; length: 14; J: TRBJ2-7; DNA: TGTGCCAGCAGCTTAGTATCAGGGGTCTACGAGCAGTACTTC; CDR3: CASSLVSGVYEQYF
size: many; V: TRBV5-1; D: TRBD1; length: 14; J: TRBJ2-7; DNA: TGCGCCAGCAGCCTCCGGACAGGGGCTAAAGAGCAGTACTTC; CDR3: CASSLRTGAKEQYF
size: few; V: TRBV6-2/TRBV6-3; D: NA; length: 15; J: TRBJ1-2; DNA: TGTGCCAGCAGCCGTACAGGAACATCTAACTATGGCTACACCTTC; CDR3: CASSRTGTSNYGYTF
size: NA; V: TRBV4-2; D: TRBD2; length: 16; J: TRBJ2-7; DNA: TGTGCCAGCAGCCAAGGGATGGTCCTAGCGGGGCTCGAGCAGTACTTC; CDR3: CASSQGMVLAGLEQYF
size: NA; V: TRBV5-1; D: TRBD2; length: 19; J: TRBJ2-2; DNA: TGCGCCAGCAGCCGGGGGACTAGCGGGTCTCACGCGAACACCGGGGAGCTGTTTTTT; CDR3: CASSRGTSGSHANTGELFF
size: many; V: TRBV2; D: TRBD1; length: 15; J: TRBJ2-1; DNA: TGTGCCAGCAGTGATGTGACAGGGGGTTACAATGAGCAGTTCTTC; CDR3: CASSDVTGGYNEQFF
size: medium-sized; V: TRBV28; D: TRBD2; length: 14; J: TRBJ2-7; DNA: TGTGCCAGCACCCTTAGCGGGGACTCCTACGAGCAGTACTTC; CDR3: CASTLSGDSYEQYF
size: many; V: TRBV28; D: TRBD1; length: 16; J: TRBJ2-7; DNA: TGTGCCAGCAGTCTTCCCCCGGGACAGGGAGGCTACGAGCAGTACTTC; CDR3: CASSLPPGQGGYEQYF
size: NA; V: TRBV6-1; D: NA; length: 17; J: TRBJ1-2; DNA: TGTGCCAGCAGTGAAGCAGGGGACAACTGGTCGGTCAATGGCTACACCTTC; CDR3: CASSEAGDNWSVNGYTF
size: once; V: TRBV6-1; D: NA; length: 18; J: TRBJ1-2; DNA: TGTGCCAGCAGCCCCCGGAAGGGCGTCAGGGGCGGCTCCTATGGCTACACCTTC; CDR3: CASSPRKGVRGGSYGYTF
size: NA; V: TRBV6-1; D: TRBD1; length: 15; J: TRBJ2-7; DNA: TGTGCCAGCAGCCATACAGGGGCGGCTACCTACGAGCAGTACTTC; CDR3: CASSHTGAATYEQYF
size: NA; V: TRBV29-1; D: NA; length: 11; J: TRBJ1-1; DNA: TGCAGCGTTGATCGCAGGTTTGAAGCTTTCTTT; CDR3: CSVDRRFEAFF
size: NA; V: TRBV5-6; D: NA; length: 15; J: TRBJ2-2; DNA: TGTGCCAGCAGCTCCCGGGTAGGATACACCGGGGAGCTGTTTTTT; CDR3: CASSSRVGYTGELFF
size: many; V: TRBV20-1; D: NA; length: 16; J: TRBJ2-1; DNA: TGCAGTGCTAGAGATGGAGTGAGGATCCGAGGCAATGAGCAGTTCTTC; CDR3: CSARDGVRIRGNEQFF
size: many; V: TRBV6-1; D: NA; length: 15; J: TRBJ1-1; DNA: TGTGCCAGCAGCCGTCCCGGGACTTTGAACACTGAAGCTTTCTTT; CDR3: CASSRPGTLNTEAFF
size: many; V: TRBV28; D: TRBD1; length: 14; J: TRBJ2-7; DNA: TGTGCCAGCAGTACCGGGACAGGGCCTTACGAGCAGTACTTC; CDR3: CASSTGTGPYEQYF
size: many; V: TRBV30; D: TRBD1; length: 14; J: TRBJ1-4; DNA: TGTGCCTGGAGCCTGACAGGGGCGGGGGAAAAACTGTTTTTT; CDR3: CAWSLTGAGEKLFF
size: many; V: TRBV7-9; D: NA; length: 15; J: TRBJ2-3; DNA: TGTGCCAGCAGCCCACTCAGGGCCCCCGAAGGTACGCAGTATTTT; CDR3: CASSPLRAPEGTQYF
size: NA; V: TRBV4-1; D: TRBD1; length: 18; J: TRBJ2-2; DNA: TGCGCCAGCAGCCAAGCCGGGACAGGAACTCCTTACACCGGGGAGCTGTTTTTT; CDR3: CASSQAGTGTPYTGELFF
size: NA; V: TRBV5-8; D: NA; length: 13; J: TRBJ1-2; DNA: TGTGCCAGCAGCCCGAGGACAAGCTATGGCTACACCTTC; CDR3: CASSPRTSYGYTF
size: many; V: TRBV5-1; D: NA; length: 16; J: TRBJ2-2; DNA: TGCGCCAGCAGCTTGGATGTTCGCAGGGTCACCGGGGAGCTGTTTTTT; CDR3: CASSLDVRRVTGELFF
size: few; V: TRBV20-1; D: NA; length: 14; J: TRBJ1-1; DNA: TGCAGTGCTAGAAAACGGCCCGGGAACACTGAAGCTTTCTTT; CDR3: CSARKRPGNTEAFF
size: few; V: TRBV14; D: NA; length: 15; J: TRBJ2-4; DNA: TGTGCCAGCAGCCAAGGATTCCCGGGATTAGACATTCAGTACTTC; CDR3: CASSQGFPGLDIQYF
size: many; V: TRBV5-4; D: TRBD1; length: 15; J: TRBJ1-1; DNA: TGTGCCAGCAGCTCAAACACCGACAGGGCGGGTGAAGCTTTCTTT; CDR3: CASSSNTDRAGEAFF
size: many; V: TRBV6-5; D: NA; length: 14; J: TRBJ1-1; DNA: TGTGCCAGCAGTTACTCGACACGGAGCACTGAAGCTTTCTTT; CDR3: CASSYSTRSTEAFF
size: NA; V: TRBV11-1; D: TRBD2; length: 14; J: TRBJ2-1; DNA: TGTGCCAGCAGCTCCGGACTAGCGGGCAATGAGCAGTTCTTC; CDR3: CASSSGLAGNEQFF